Listed here are 19 T cell receptor beta chains from one sample, sequenced in a study of blood T cell repertoires in COVID-19. Measured with immunoSEQ multiplex PCR; TCRdb has only the in-frame clones, and not every one. This sample has 100,000 to 120,000 clones, with about 72% found just once. The sequenced sample was peripheral blood. These receptors came from a woman aged 55-75 years with acute or convalescent COVID-19.

CDR3 sequence (DNA): TGTGCCAGCAGCCAAAGCGGGGCGGGCGGCACGCAGTATTTT. Encoded protein: CASSQSGAGGTQYF. The rearrangement uses TRBV3-1 (or the pseudogene TRBV3-2) and TRBJ2-3, with 7 bases identical to TRBD2. The CDR3 sequence is 14 residues long. The germline V gene encodes CDR1 LGHDT and CDR2 YNNKEL (reference sequence). With 2 bases clipped from V and 9 bases from J, the junction kept 8 bases outside the gene matches.

The chain couples TRBV7-2 to TRBJ2-5, with unresolved D. V was trimmed by 3 bases and J by 9 bases, leaving 11 bases between them. The CDR3 consists of 12 residues. Looked up from germline, CDR1 is SGHTA and CDR2 is FQGNSA. CDR3 in DNA: TGTGCCAGCAGCTTGAGCAATGTGGCCCAGTACTTC. Encoded protein: CASSLSNVAQYF.

The chain combines TRBV2 with TRBJ1-1, with a weak D call TRBD1 (5 bases). This CDR3 spans 15 amino acids. V lost 0 bases to trimming and J lost 2 bases, with 10 bases between them. Germline V gives CDR1 SNHLY, CDR2 FYNNEI. The DNA of the CDR3 is TGTGCCAGCAGTGAAGCGCAAGGGGCAAACACTGAAGCTTTCTTT. The encoded protein is CASSEAQGANTEAFF.

This clone was picked up a small number of times. The chain uses TRBV10-2 and TRBJ1-1; no reliable D call. The ends were cut back, 7 bases at V and 1 base at J, with 10 bases in the middle. The CDR3 is made up of 13 amino acids. CDR1 is WSHSY, CDR2 SAAADI, per germline. The CDR3 DNA sequence: TGCGCCAGCACGGAGGGCGGGAACACTGAAGCTTTCTTT. The encoded protein is CASTEGGNTEAFF.

This clone was seen only once. The chain carries TRBV3-1 (or the pseudogene TRBV3-2) and TRBJ1-2; D is uncertain. There are 14 residues in the CDR3. The V end lost 4 bases, the J end lost 3 bases, and 12 bases lay between the germline ends. CDR1 LGHDT and CDR2 YNNKEL come from the germline V gene (reference sequence). DNA of the CDR3: TGTGCCAGCAGCCCCCGTCGAGGAGACTATGGCTACACCTTC. Protein product: CASSPRRGDYGYTF.

In this sample, this clone turned up once. The chain joins TRBV11-3 to TRBJ2-7; 9 bases are a match to TRBD1. Germline loops: CDR1 SGHNT, CDR2 YENEEA. The V and J ends lost 1 base and 5 bases, in that order; junction bases with no gene match: 3. This CDR3 is built from 14 residues. The CDR3 region has the DNA TGTGCCAGCAGCTTAGGGGGACAGGGACACGAGCAGTACTTC. Amino acids: CASSLGGQGHEQYF.

The chain combines TRBV7-3 with TRBJ1-2; maybe TRBD1 (5 bases). Germline V gives CDR1 SGHTA, CDR2 FQGTGA. The CDR3 is made up of 14 amino acids. V was trimmed by 8 bases and J by 8 bases, leaving 21 bases between them. CDR3 region: CASAYTGGVGGYTF. CDR3 sequence (DNA): TGTGCCAGCGCGTATACAGGCGGGGTAGGCGGCTACACCTTC.

This clone showed up just once. This chain links TRBV4-2 with TRBJ1-5, with 7 positions matching TRBD1. V dropped 1 base and J dropped 2; count of bases not matched to a gene: 8. The CDR3 is made up of 17 amino acids. Germline V gene data show CDR1 as LGHNA and CDR2 as YNFKEQ. CDR3 protein: CASSQGVYDRGNQPQHF. Written as DNA, the CDR3 is TGTGCCAGCAGCCAAGGTGTTTACGACAGGGGCAATCAGCCCCAGCATTTT.

This clone was recorded only once. CDR3 sequence: CASSSPNRTSGGFQETQYF. As DNA, the CDR3 is TGCGCCAGCAGCTCGCCAAATAGGACTAGCGGGGGTTTCCAAGAGACCCAGTACTTC. The J gene is TRBJ2-5, the V gene TRBV5-1; 13 positions agree with TRBD2. V shed 3 bases and J 1 base; nucleotides not matched to a gene: 12. This CDR3 region has 19 residues. CDR1 is SGHRS, CDR2 YFSETQ, per germline.

V is TRBV30 and J is TRBJ1-1; 7 nucleotides agree with TRBD1. The V gene's germline CDR1 is GTSNPN and CDR2 SVGIG (reference sequence). The CDR3 spans 15 residues. V gave up 3 bases and J gave up 1 base; unmatched junction bases: 8. CDR3 loop: CAWRGAKGANTEAFF. The DNA of the CDR3 is TGTGCCTGGAGGGGCGCGAAGGGGGCGAACACTGAAGCTTTCTTT.

V gene TRBV25-1 combines with J gene TRBJ1-1; perhaps TRBD1 as D (5 bases). The CDR3 has 12 amino acids. The ends were cut back, 3 bases at V and 10 bases at J, with 12 bases in the middle. Germline V lookup: CDR1 MGHDK, CDR2 SYGVNS. The CDR3 protein is CASSETQGRAFF. The CDR3 DNA reads TGTGCCAGCAGTGAGACCCAGGGTAGAGCTTTCTTT.

This chain joins TRBV28 and TRBJ1-1, with D uncertain. The CDR3 runs 13 residues. Between the trimmed V and J ends, which lost 6 bases and 2 bases, there was a span of 10 bases. Germline V gene lookup returns CDR1 MDHEN and CDR2 SYDVKM. Here the CDR3 DNA reads TGTGCCAGCAGACTACGGATTAACACTGAAGCTTTCTTT. Amino acids: CASRLRINTEAFF.

This chain joins TRBV14 and TRBJ2-5, with 8 bases aligning to TRBD1. This CDR3 has 15 residues. Germline trimming cut 3 bases from V and 6 bases from J; bases unmatched to any gene: 9. Germline V gives CDR1 SGHDN, CDR2 FVKESK. The CDR3 region is CASSQWTGTVKTQYF. Here the CDR3 DNA reads TGTGCCAGCAGCCAGTGGACAGGGACCGTAAAGACCCAGTACTTC.

The table lists this clone with a few counts. This chain joins TRBV12-5 and TRBJ1-6; TRBD1 agrees at 7 bases. CDR3 size: 13 residues. V lost 9 bases and J lost 8; bases outside the gene matches: 7. Germline assignment: CDR1 LGHNT and CDR2 FRNRAP. The CDR3 region is CARDDREDSPLHF. CDR3 in DNA: TGTGCTAGGGATGACAGGGAGGATTCACCCCTCCACTTT.

The V call is TRBV7-6, the J call TRBJ1-2; D call uncertain. This CDR3 has 11 residues. CDR1 is SGHVS and CDR2 is FNYEAQ in the germline V gene. Trimming removed 4 bases from V and 4 bases from J, with 4 bases in between. This chain's CDR3 is CASSSGYGYTF. The CDR3, as DNA: TGTGCCAGCAGCTCCGGCTATGGCTACACCTTC.

J is TRBJ1-4 and V is TRBV4-3, with 8 bases that match TRBD1. In germline, CDR1 is LGHNA, CDR2 YSLEER. The CDR3 sequence is 16 residues long. With 3 bases clipped from V and 3 bases from J, the junction kept 6 bases outside the gene matches. The DNA for the CDR3 is TGCGCCAGCAGCCAGACCGACAGGGGTGCTAATGAAAAACTGTTTTTT. It translates to CASSQTDRGANEKLFF.

Only one count was recorded for this clone. The chain combines TRBV6-1 with TRBJ1-4, with TRBD1 matching 8 bases. Trimming took 2 bases from V and 3 from J; bases not matched to a gene: 2. The CDR3 consists of 15 residues. Germline CDR1 MNHNS, CDR2 SASEGT. The DNA of the CDR3 is TGTGCCAGCAGTGAACAGGGGGCGGCTAATGAAAAACTGTTTTTT. It is translated as CASSEQGAANEKLFF.

This clone was counted only a few times. V and J are TRBV3-1 (or the pseudogene TRBV3-2) and TRBJ2-3; 9 nucleotides line up with TRBD2. The CDR3 spans 15 residues. Germline V gene data show CDR1 as LGHDT and CDR2 as YNNKEL (reference sequence). With 1 base clipped from V and 2 bases from J, the junction kept 1 base outside the gene matches. The CDR3: CASSQGGGATDTQYF. CDR3 nucleotide sequence: TGTGCCAGCAGCCAAGGCGGGGGGGCCACAGATACGCAGTATTTT.

This clone was seen more than once but under ten times. The gene calls are TRBV29-1 and TRBJ1-1; the D is unclear. The length of the CDR3 is 12 residues. Per the germline V gene, CDR1 is SQVTM and CDR2 is ANQGSEA. V dropped 7 bases and J dropped 1 base, with 10 bases sitting between them. The DNA for the CDR3 is TGCAGCGGGCGGCTCTGGAACACTGAAGCTTTCTTT. Its protein is CSGRLWNTEAFF.